The clone carrying this T cell receptor beta chain was found a few times. Antigen specificity is unknown. TCRdb processed the RT-PCR reads anew with MiXCR; each CDR3 protein has one entry. The sample consists of about 240,000 distinct CDR3 sequences, roughly an eighth of them appearing once. The record originates from a study of response to subunit inactivated influenza vaccine. Study findings and constraints: New T cells are recruited in small numbers by each seasonal influenza vaccination, according to the authors' suggestion.

Trimming shortened V by 6 bases and J by 10 bases, and 19 bases separated the two germline ends. Germline lookup yields CDR1 MNHEY and CDR2 SMNVEV (reference sequence). This CDR3 comprises 14 residues. The material was non-naive T cells sorted from PBMCs, obtained 14 to 15 days before vaccination. This receptor was obtained from a man aged 50-59 years who received an inactivated influenza vaccine. The chain uses TRBV27 and TRBJ2-1, with D possibly being TRBD2 (5 bases). The CDR3 spells CASSPSPVSGEQFF. In DNA, the CDR3 is TGTGCCAGCAGCCCCTCCCCTGTGTCGGGGGAGCAGTTCTTC.